This T cell receptor beta chain was profiled in a study of blood T cell repertoires in COVID-19. Across the study: PBMCs, B-cell-depleted T cells, or T cells provided the cDNA or gDNA that made up the material.

Assay used: immunoSEQ multiplex PCR; TCRdb lists only in-frame clones, some missing. The repertoire includes about 50,000 clones, 70% to 85% of them detected once, and 8.8% sits in the top ten. Germline V gene sequence: CDR1 KGHSH, CDR2 LQKENI. V was shortened by 2 bases and J by 0 bases, with 13 bases between the two germline ends. The length of the CDR3 is 16 residues. Specimen: peripheral blood. The TCR comes from a man in his 60s with acute or convalescent COVID-19. The V gene is TRBV18, the J gene TRBJ1-1; D possibly corresponds to TRBD1 (6 bases). The CDR3 nucleotides read TGTGCCAGCTCACCAGCGGACAGATTCATGAACACTGAAGCTTTCTTT. Translation: CASSPADRFMNTEAFF.